This T cell receptor beta chain was recorded in a study of Ad26.COV2.S vaccination and SARS-CoV-2 variants (dated by TCRdb to 2020 to 2023). Study-wide context: Vaccine-arm donors were drawn from COV1001, a multicentre, randomized, double-blind, placebo-controlled phase I-IIa trial of Ad26.COV2.S in healthy adults. Dosing of Ad26.COV2.S was intramuscular, at either 5x10^10 or 1x10^11 viral particles, delivered as one shot or as two shots spaced 56 days apart. TCRbeta repertoire sequencing was used to assess the specificity and breadth of SARS-CoV-2-reactive T cell receptors after Ad26.COV2.S vaccination. A total of 32 samples were included in the TCR-sequenced set, comprising around 19 Ad26.COV2.S vaccine recipients, 5 placebo recipients and 8 SARS-CoV-2 convalescent individuals. Participants in the trial were split at random into five groups of five each, receiving low-dose or high-dose Ad26.COV2.S once or twice, or else placebo on both occasions. Blinding of investigators to trial group allocation was maintained during experiments and outcome assessment. Study-wide conclusions, independent of this receptor: Substantial breadth of spike-specific CD8+ and CD4+ T cell responses was reported after vaccination. The authors noted that total T cell responses may have been underestimated by the TCR breadth and depth analyses. Compared with placebo recipients, Ad26.COV2.S recipients showed higher spike-specific TCR breadth (P = 0.0014). Vaccine and placebo recipients had similar non-spike TCR breadth, a finding consistent with the vaccine containing only spike. The study lacked the statistical power to compare responses across vaccine doses or regimens.

TCRbeta CDR3 regions were sequenced with the immunoSEQ Assay. After extraction, genomic DNA underwent amplification by bias-controlled multiplex PCR, followed by high-throughput sequencing. The study's processing was this. Collapsing and filtering of sequences were performed to quantify the absolute abundance of each unique TCRbeta CDR3 region. T cell fraction was estimated by normalization of TCRbeta template counts to usable DNA, with usable DNA being measured through amplification of reference genes present in all nucleated cells. Repertoire TCRs were annotated as SARS-CoV-2-specific when V gene, CDR3 amino acid sequence and J gene were exactly matched to a known reactive TCR set. The reference SARS-CoV-2 TCR set was derived from MIRA and filtered for enrichment in COVID-19-positive ImmuneCODE repertoires, a step that removed public or cross-reactive TCRs. Using the MIRA antigens, annotated TCRs were further analysed by specific ORF or by position within an ORF. Depth was the summed frequency of annotated unique rearrangements, while breadth was defined as annotated unique rearrangements over total unique productive rearrangements. Two-sided Wilcoxon rank-sum tests were used to compare TCR breadth between groups. As stored in TCRdb, this immuneACCESS dataset retains in-frame rearrangements with V and J assigned. A fraction of the clones does not appear; measured against another copy, unresolved V genes explain less than half of the discrepancy, and the remainder lacks a known reason. V and J calls and clone size follow that table, whereas D and trimming were derived from the DNA. The sample table records about 400,000 clones; 89% of these occur just once. In total, the top ten clones hold about 1.9% of the sample.

Sequences SGHVS (CDR1) and FQNEAQ (CDR2) are obtained from the germline V gene. Between the V and J ends, shortened by 1 base and 3 bases respectively, the junction contains 12 bases. The CDR3 has 16 amino acids, counting the end cysteine and phenylalanine. Only the CDR3 portion is preserved as DNA: 48 bases, with reading frame beginning at the first base. As concerns this clone: Its antigen is not yet known. Per-base quality was not reported, and no clone a single base away is much larger than it.

The treatment or condition tag for this specimen amounts to: 15 to 20 received Ad26.COV2.S at low or high dose, single or two shots; 5 received placebo; per-sample allocation not given. For vaccine and placebo recipients, repertoires were sequenced using samples collected on day 63 after the first injection. Cohort 1b enrolled about two dozen adults aged 18-55 years at a single site in Boston, USA, between 29 July and 7 August 2020. Ad26.COV2.S consisted of a replication-incompetent adenovirus type 26 vector by which a prefusion-stabilized SARS-CoV-2 spike protein from the original Wuhan strain was expressed.

The material was peripheral blood, obtained in a trial of Ad26.COV2.S vaccine versus placebo. The chain uses TRBV7-8 and TRBJ2-2, with a tentative D gene TRBD2 over 6 matching bases. The source is a person between 18 and 59 years old who received the Ad26.COV2.S COVID-19 vaccine or a placebo. The encoded CDR3 is CASSLVGRGDTGELFF. In nucleotides, the sequence is TGTGCCAGCAGCTTAGTAGGGCGGGGAGACACCGGGGAGCTGTTTTTT.